This T cell receptor beta chain comes out of a study of cytomegalovirus exposure and HLA in healthy donors. General study points: Sequence variants that were highly shared formed a cluster that was likely a sequencing artifact.

There are a few counts of this clone. The antigen is undetermined. Amplification used 60 Vbeta primers and 13 Jbeta primers. Clones were read by immunoSEQ multiplex PCR, and TCRdb kept only the in-frame ones, dropping some. The sample holds about 120,000 clones, roughly 15% seen once. With 4 bases clipped from V and 4 bases from J, the junction kept 10 bases outside the gene matches. The CDR3 contains 16 residues. The germline gives CDR1 SGHRS, CDR2 YFSETQ. The clonotype originates from a female donor in good health and CMV-seropositive. The rearrangement uses TRBV5-1 and TRBJ2-7; 11 bases match TRBD2. Source material: PBMCs. CDR3 coding DNA: TGCGCCAGCAGCCTTACACCGGGACTAGCGGTTTACGAGCAGTACTTC. This sequence encodes CASSLTPGLAVYEQYF.